This T cell receptor beta chain was captured in a study of identifying expanded T cells in peripheral blood. This CDR3 comprises 15 residues. Per germline, CDR1 SGHNT and CDR2 YYREEE (reference sequence). The ends were cut back, 6 bases at V and 5 bases at J, with 21 bases in the middle. This table comes from immunoSEQ multiplex PCR, and its TCRdb copy is limited to in-frame clones, with some not included. The top ten hold about 20% of the sample, which has 60,000 or so clones, around 83% seen once. The sequenced sample consisted of blood. The origin of this receptor is a person aged 18 to 70 in good health. V usage is TRBV5-4 and J usage is TRBJ2-7; no clear D. In DNA form, the CDR3 reads TGTGCCAGCAACCTCAATCCGGGCTCTCCAAACGAGCAGTACTTC. Protein product: CASNLNPGSPNEQYF.